This T cell receptor beta chain originates from a study of regulatory T cells in long-lasting Graves disease. Study observations and caveats: Newly diagnosed patients shared about a thousand public clonotypes; persistent patients shared some 2,600.

This clonotype occurred a few times. The antigen is unknown. Sequencing libraries for TCR beta were prepared with iRepertoire HTBI primers and Arm-PCR of CDR3 regions. Via MiXCR, TCRdb re-called the multiplex PCR reads, giving one row per CDR3 protein. This sample has 700,000 or so distinct CDR3 sequences, with around 30% found just once. The time point here: persistent/refractory GD, antithyroid drugs over 5 years with positive TRAb. RNA from PBMCs was the source of the TCR library. The patients were drawn from one endocrinology department in Xi'an, China. From germline, CDR1 is SNHLY and CDR2 FYNNEI. V lost 6 bases to trimming and J lost 6 bases, with 18 bases between them. This CDR3 region has 15 residues.

The chain recombines TRBV2 with TRBJ1-5; D unclear. This sample comprised peripheral blood mononuclear cells (PBMCs), obtained when the disease was refractory, from a patient treated with antithyroid drugs. The sequence was obtained from a female donor with Graves disease. The CDR3 bases are TGTGCCAGCAGCCCAGACCCGGGGAGAAGTCAGCCCCAGCATTTT. It translates to CASSPDPGRSQPQHF.